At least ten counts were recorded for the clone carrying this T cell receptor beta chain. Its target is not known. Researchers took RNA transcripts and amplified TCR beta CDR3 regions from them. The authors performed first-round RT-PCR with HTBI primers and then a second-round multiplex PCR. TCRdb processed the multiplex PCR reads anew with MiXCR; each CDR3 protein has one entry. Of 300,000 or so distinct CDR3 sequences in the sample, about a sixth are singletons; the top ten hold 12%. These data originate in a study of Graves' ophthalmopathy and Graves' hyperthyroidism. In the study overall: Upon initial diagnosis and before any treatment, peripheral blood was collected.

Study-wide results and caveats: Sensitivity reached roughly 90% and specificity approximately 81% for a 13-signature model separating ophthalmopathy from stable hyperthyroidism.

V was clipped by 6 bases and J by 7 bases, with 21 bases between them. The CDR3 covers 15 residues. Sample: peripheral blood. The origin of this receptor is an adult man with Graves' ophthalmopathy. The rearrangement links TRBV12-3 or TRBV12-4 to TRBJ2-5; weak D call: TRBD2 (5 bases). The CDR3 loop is CASSDVRPGSRTQYF. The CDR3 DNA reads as TGTGCCAGCAGCGACGTCCGACCGGGGTCTAGGACCCAGTACTTC.